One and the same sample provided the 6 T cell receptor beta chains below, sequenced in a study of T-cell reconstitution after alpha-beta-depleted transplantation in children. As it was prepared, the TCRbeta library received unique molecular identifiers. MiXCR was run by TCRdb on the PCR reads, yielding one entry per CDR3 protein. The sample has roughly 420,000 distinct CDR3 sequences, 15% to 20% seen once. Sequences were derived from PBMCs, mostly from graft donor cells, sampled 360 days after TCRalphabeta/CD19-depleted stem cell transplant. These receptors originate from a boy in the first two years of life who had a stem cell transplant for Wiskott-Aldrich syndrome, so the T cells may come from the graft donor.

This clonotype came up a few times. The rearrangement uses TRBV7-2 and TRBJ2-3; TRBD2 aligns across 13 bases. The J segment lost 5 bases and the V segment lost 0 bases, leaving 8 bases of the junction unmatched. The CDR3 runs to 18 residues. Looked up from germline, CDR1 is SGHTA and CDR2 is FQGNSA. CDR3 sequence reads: CASSLAILAGGLGDTQYF. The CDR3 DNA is TGTGCCAGCAGCTTAGCCATACTAGCGGGGGGGCTTGGAGATACGCAGTATTTT.

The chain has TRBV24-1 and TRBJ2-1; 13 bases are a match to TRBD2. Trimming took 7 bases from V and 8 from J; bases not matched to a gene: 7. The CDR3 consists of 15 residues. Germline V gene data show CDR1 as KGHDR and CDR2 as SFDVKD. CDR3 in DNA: TGTGCCACCAGCGGGACTAGCGGGATGGGGTATGAGCAGTTCTTC. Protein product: CATSGTSGMGYEQFF.

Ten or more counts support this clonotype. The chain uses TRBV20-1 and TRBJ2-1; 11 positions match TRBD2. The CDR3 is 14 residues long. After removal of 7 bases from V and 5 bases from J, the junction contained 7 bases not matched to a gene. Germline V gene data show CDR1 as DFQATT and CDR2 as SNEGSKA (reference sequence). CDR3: CSGVGTSGDNEQFF. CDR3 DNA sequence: TGCAGTGGGGTCGGGACTAGCGGTGACAATGAGCAGTTCTTC.

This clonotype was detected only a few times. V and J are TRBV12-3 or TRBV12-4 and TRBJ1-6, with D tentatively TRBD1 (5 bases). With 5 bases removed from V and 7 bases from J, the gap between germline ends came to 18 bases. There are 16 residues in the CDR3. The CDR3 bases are TGTGCCAGCAGTCGAACGGGCAGGGCCGCGAATTCACCCCTCCACTTT. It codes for CASSRTGRAANSPLHF.

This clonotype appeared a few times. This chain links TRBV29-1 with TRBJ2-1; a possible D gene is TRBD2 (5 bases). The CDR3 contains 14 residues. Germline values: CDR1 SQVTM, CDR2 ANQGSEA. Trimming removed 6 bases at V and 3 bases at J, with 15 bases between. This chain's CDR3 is CSVVRGGVYNEQFF. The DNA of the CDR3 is TGCAGCGTCGTCCGGGGTGGGGTCTACAATGAGCAGTTCTTC.

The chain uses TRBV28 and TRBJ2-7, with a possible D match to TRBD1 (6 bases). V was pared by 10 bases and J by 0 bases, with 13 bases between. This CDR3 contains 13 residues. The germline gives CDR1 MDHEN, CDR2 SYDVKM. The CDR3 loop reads CATGQLSSYEQYF. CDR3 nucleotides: TGTGCCACCGGACAGTTGAGCTCCTACGAGCAGTACTTC.